This paragraph covers one T cell receptor beta chain sequence. In blood CD8+ and CD4+ T cells, TCR beta underwent sequencing. Healthy donors matched for age and sex were used as controls. TEMRA cells underwent FACS enrichment and CD8+ and CD4+ T cells underwent negative isolation. The V and J ends lost 3 bases and 4 bases respectively, with 10 bases between them. Germline V gene sequence: CDR1 MNHEY, CDR2 SVGAGI. This CDR3 region has 14 residues. After extraction with the RNeasy kit, about 0.45 to 1 ug of the RNA was reverse transcribed using random hexamers. immunoSEQ multiplex PCR amplified TCR beta CDR3 across 54 Vbeta, 13 Jbeta. Each CDR3 protein gets one entry after TCRdb re-called the immunoSEQ multiplex PCR reads with MiXCR. Among 130,000 to 150,000 distinct CDR3 sequences listed, around 94% were seen once. This sample is drawn from a study of CD8 T cells in Susac syndrome.

The chain employs TRBV6-5 and TRBJ2-1; the D is unclear. The sequence was obtained from a human donor in good health. Sequenced sample: CD8+ T cells from PBMCs. In DNA form, the CDR3 reads TGTGCCAGCAGTTATCTTGGCCTTTACAATGAGCAGTTCTTC. It is translated as CASSYLGLYNEQFF.